This T cell receptor beta chain was sequenced during a study of cytomegalovirus exposure and HLA in healthy donors. Overall study findings and caveats: A few CMV-associated chains proved CMV antigen-specific in vitro. TCR association rates varied by HLA locus in a later analysis, with DRB1 highest and HLA-C lowest.

Regarding this clone: Its antigen is undetermined.

PCR primers comprised 60 Vbeta and 13 Jbeta primers. How the authors handled the data: There were about 86 million unique TCR beta chains by a later count, and around 10 million of them were shared. Only in-frame clones appear in the TCRdb table, and some are missing; sequencing was by immunoSEQ multiplex PCR. From that table come the V and J calls and clone size; the DNA was used to work out D and trimming. The repertoire holds roughly 120,000 clones, with approximately 80% as singletons. Per germline, CDR1 LNHDA and CDR2 SQIVND (reference sequence). The CDR3 is 15 residues long. V lost 9 bases and J lost 2, with 17 bases in between.

The specimen was PBMCs. The clonotype was recovered from a human donor in good health. The chain carries TRBV19 and TRBJ2-4, with a possible D match to TRBD2 (6 bases). The CDR3 nucleotides are TGTGCCAGCGGCGGTGGCAGCGGGCCCAAAAACATTCAGTACTTC. Translating gives CASGGGSGPKNIQYF.